This record looks at one TCR beta chain sequence and its context. Its target is unknown. The sample is drawn from a study of T cells after yellow fever vaccination. Study summary: Fractions low in cell number were prepared with SMART-Seq v4 Ultra Low Input. Broader study findings: Contaminating bulk clonotypes could be abundant in FACS-sorted repertoires.

In TCRdb, the 5' RACE reads were re-called with MiXCR into one record per CDR3 protein. The sample lists 450,000 to 650,000 distinct CDR3 sequences; about a fifth were seen once. CDR3 size: 12 residues. Germline V gene data show CDR1 as DFQATT and CDR2 as SNEGSKA (reference sequence). This chain uses TRBV20-1 with TRBJ1-1, with TRBD1 as a possible D gene (5 bases). The receptor was derived from a man between 18 and 29 years old who received the YFV17D yellow fever vaccine. The material sequenced was PBMCs, taken approximately 20 days after the first yellow fever vaccination. The CDR3 is CRALGVGTEAFF. The DNA for the CDR3 is TGCAGGGCTCTAGGGGTTGGCACTGAAGCTTTCTTT.